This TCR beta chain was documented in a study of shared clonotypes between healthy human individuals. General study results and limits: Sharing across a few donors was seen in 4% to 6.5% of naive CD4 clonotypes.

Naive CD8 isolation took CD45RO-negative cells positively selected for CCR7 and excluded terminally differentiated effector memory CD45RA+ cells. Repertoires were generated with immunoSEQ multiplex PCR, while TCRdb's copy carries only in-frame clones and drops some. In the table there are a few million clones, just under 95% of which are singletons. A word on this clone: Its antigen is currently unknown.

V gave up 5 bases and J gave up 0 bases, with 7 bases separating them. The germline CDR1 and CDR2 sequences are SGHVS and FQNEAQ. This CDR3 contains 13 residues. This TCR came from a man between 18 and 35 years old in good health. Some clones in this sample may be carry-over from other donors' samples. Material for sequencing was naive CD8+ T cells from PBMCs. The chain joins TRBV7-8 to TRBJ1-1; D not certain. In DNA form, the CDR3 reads TGTGCCAGCAGCCCCGTCCTGAACACTGAAGCTTTCTTT. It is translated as CASSPVLNTEAFF. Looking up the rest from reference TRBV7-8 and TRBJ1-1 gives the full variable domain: GAGVSQSPRYKVAKRGQDVALRCDPISGHVSLFWYQQALGQGPEFLTYFQNEAQLDKSGLPSDRFFAERPEGSVSTLKIQRTQQEDSAVYLCASSPVLNTEAFFGQGTRLTVV.